The 31 T cell receptor beta chains listed next were all sequenced from one sample in a study of blood T cell repertoires in COVID-19 (TCRdb year 2020). The library was obtained by the immunoSEQ multiplex PCR assay. Sourced from immuneACCESS, this table was stored by TCRdb with only in-frame sequences that have V and J called. A share of the clones is absent; for the studies checked, an unresolved V gene accounts for under half, and the remainder has no known explanation. Counted in this sample were some 140,000 clones; more than 75% of them appeared once. The top ten hold approximately 9.9% of the sample. Sequencing used peripheral blood. The source is a man aged 60-69 years who had recovered from COVID-19.

The chain joins TRBV6-5 to TRBJ1-1; 9 bases line up with TRBD1. V dropped 6 bases and J dropped 6; count of bases not matched to a gene: 8. Looked up from germline, CDR1 is MNHEY and CDR2 is SVGAGI. The CDR3 loop spans 14 amino acids. CDR3 region: CASSWTGVSAEAFF. The DNA of the CDR3 is TGTGCCAGCAGCTGGACAGGGGTAAGCGCTGAAGCTTTCTTT.

V usage is TRBV7-2 and J usage is TRBJ1-3, with a possible D match to TRBD1 (6 bases). This CDR3 has 15 amino acids. Germline CDR1 and CDR2: SGHTA and FQGNSA. V shed 1 base and J shed 4 bases, with 11 bases lying between them. The CDR3 nucleotides are TGTGCCAGCAGCTTAGATGGGACACCAGGAAACACCATATATTTT. Translation: CASSLDGTPGNTIYF.

The genes are TRBV7-3 and TRBJ2-7; 9 bases match TRBD1. CDR1 is SGHTA, CDR2 FQGTGA, per germline. The V and J ends lost 0 bases and 5 bases, in that order; junction bases with no gene match: 2. This CDR3 has 14 amino acids. In DNA, the CDR3 is TGTGCCAGCAGCTTAACGGGACAGGGACACGAGCAGTACTTC. Encoded protein: CASSLTGQGHEQYF.

The chain is built from TRBV28 and TRBJ2-2; 9 bases line up with TRBD2. V was pared by 2 bases and J by 5 bases, with 3 bases of the junction left unmatched. Germline values: CDR1 MDHEN, CDR2 SYDVKM. This CDR3 has 15 residues. The CDR3 reads CASSLGGGATGELFF. The CDR3 nucleotides are TGTGCCAGCAGTTTAGGCGGGGGGGCGACCGGGGAGCTGTTTTTT.

The chain is built from TRBV5-1 and TRBJ1-2; 7 bases are a match to TRBD1. This CDR3 has 15 residues. Germline CDR1 is SGHRS and CDR2 is YFSETQ. V lost 3 bases to trimming and J lost 1 base; unmatched junction nucleotides: 6. In DNA form, the CDR3 reads TGCGCCAGCAGCTCGACTGGGACAGTTAACTATGGCTACACCTTC. Its protein product is CASSSTGTVNYGYTF.

This chain's CDR3 is CASSTSGITEAFF. In DNA form, the CDR3 reads TGTGCCAGCAGCACCAGCGGCATCACTGAAGCTTTCTTT. V and J are TRBV5-6 and TRBJ1-1; D is unclear. This CDR3 has 13 amino acids. Looked up from germline, CDR1 is SGHDT and CDR2 is YYEEEE. V lost 4 bases to trimming and J lost 4 bases, with 11 bases between them.

The rearrangement uses TRBV4-2 and TRBJ1-3; D unresolved. CDR1 is LGHNA and CDR2 is YNFKEQ in the germline V gene. Trimming left V 0 bases short and J 3 bases short, with 12 bases between. The CDR3 runs 16 residues. CDR3 bases: TGTGCCAGCAGCCAAGAAGCACGCCACGGTGGAAACACCATATATTTT. It is translated as CASSQEARHGGNTIYF.

CDR3 DNA: TGCAGCGTATCGGGGGGCACCGGCGGCGAGCAGTACTTC. Protein product: CSVSGGTGGEQYF. The chain links TRBV29-1 to TRBJ2-7, with D perhaps TRBD2 (7 bases). Trimming removed 6 bases at V and 6 bases at J, with 18 bases between. CDR3 length: 13 residues. Germline CDR1 SQVTM, CDR2 ANQGSEA.

This chain links TRBV5-1 with TRBJ2-1, with 12 bases aligning to TRBD2. Germline V lookup: CDR1 SGHRS, CDR2 YFSETQ. V was pared by 4 bases and J by 4 bases, with 3 bases of the junction left unmatched. The CDR3 length is 15 residues. The CDR3 sequence is CASSPLAGGYNEQFF. CDR3 in DNA: TGCGCCAGCAGCCCACTAGCGGGGGGATACAATGAGCAGTTCTTC.

The chain is built from TRBV14 and TRBJ2-1; TRBD2 matches at 15 bases. V gave up 5 bases and J gave up 9 bases; unmatched junction bases: 5. Germline V CDR1 and CDR2: SGHDN, FVKESK. The length of the CDR3 is 15 residues. The CDR3 loop reads CASSMRTSGRAEQFF. The DNA for the CDR3 is TGTGCCAGCAGCATGCGGACTAGCGGGAGGGCTGAGCAGTTCTTC.

This chain connects TRBV15 to TRBJ2-7; TRBD1 might be the D (5 bases). The CDR3 sequence is 15 residues long. Trimming left V 8 bases short and J 3 bases short, with 20 bases between. CDR1 is LNHNV and CDR2 is YYDKDF in the germline V gene (reference sequence). CDR3 protein: CATGLWQGEVYEQYF. DNA of the CDR3: TGTGCCACCGGATTATGGCAGGGTGAGGTCTACGAGCAGTACTTC.

V and J are TRBV11-2 and TRBJ2-5; D remains ambiguous. The CDR3 sequence is 14 residues long. The germline V gene encodes CDR1 SGHAT and CDR2 FQNNGV. The V gene lost 1 base and the J gene lost 5 bases, with 11 bases spanning the gap. The CDR3 sequence: CASSLGLAGETQYF. The DNA of the CDR3 is TGTGCCAGCAGCTTAGGCTTAGCCGGGGAGACCCAGTACTTC. Together with reference TRBV11-2 and TRBJ2-5, the CDR3 gives the full variable domain: EAGVAQSPRYKIIEKRQSVAFWCNPISGHATLYWYQQILGQGPKLLIQFQNNGVVDDSQLPKDRFSAERLKGVDSTLKIQPAKLEDSAVYLCASSLGLAGETQYFGPGTRLLVL.

The chain combines TRBV6-2 or TRBV6-3 with TRBJ1-3, with no clear D. This CDR3 is built from 16 residues. The V gene lost 6 bases and the J gene lost 0 bases, with 15 bases spanning the gap. Germline values: CDR1 MNHEY, CDR2 SVGEGT. The chain's CDR3 is CASSSNRRGSGNTIYF. The CDR3 bases are TGTGCCAGCAGCTCCAATCGGCGAGGCTCTGGAAACACCATATATTTT.

The CDR3 DNA sequence: TGTGCCAGCAGCCCTTCCCCCGGGCGGGGCCTGAACACTGAAGCTTTCTTT. Encoded protein: CASSPSPGRGLNTEAFF. The chain combines TRBV4-2 with TRBJ1-1, with D possibly TRBD1 on 5 matching bases. Germline V lookup: CDR1 LGHNA, CDR2 YNFKEQ. V was trimmed by 4 bases and J by 0 bases, leaving 18 bases between them. The CDR3 covers 17 residues.

The chain employs TRBV7-2 and TRBJ1-5; D not certain. Trimming pared 1 base from V and 5 bases from J, leaving 6 bases between. CDR1 and CDR2 (germline): SGHTA, FQGNSA. This CDR3 comprises 13 residues. This chain's CDR3 is CASSLGRDQPQHF. The CDR3 DNA is TGTGCCAGCAGCTTAGGACGGGATCAGCCCCAGCATTTT.

The chain has TRBV7-2 and TRBJ1-2, with D perhaps matching TRBD1 (5 bases). The V gene lost 1 base and the J gene lost 7 bases, with 22 bases spanning the gap. There are 17 residues in the CDR3. Per germline, CDR1 SGHTA and CDR2 FQGNSA. The CDR3 DNA reads as TGTGCCAGCAGCTTAGGGGGCAGGGACTCCCTGATCGGTGGCTACACCTTC. Translation: CASSLGGRDSLIGGYTF.

The chain recombines TRBV30 with TRBJ2-7; unclear D gene. Trimming stripped 1 base from V and 4 bases from J, with 5 bases between. This CDR3 is 11 amino acids long. The germline gives CDR1 GTSNPN, CDR2 SVGIG (reference sequence). CDR3 nucleotides: TGTGCCTGGAGTGCGCAGTACGAGCAGTACTTC. It is translated as CAWSAQYEQYF. Drawing the rest from reference TRBV30 and TRBJ2-7, the complete variable domain is SQTIHQWPATLVQPVGSPLSLECTVEGTSNPNLYWYRQAAGRGLQLLFYSVGIGQISSEVPQNLSASRPQDRQFILSSKKLLLSDSGFYLCAWSAQYEQYFGPGTRLTVT.

The chain uses TRBV7-8 and TRBJ1-4; D might be TRBD1 (6 bases). The germline CDR1 and CDR2 sequences are SGHVS and FQNEAQ. Deletions cut 0 bases from V and 7 bases from J, with 12 bases between. The CDR3 loop spans 15 amino acids. The CDR3 region has the DNA TGTGCCAGCAGCTTAGCGTCAGGGGTGGCTGAAAAACTGTTTTTT. Translation: CASSLASGVAEKLFF.

J is TRBJ1-1 and V is TRBV11-1, with D unresolved. Germline assignment: CDR1 SGHAT and CDR2 FQDESV (reference sequence). The CDR3 is 12 residues long. Trimming left V 1 base short and J 9 bases short, with 9 bases between. This chain's CDR3 is CASSLEREKAFF. CDR3 nucleotides: TGTGCCAGCAGCTTAGAGAGGGAGAAAGCTTTCTTT.

This rearrangement joins TRBV30 to TRBJ2-2; a weak D match, TRBD1 (6 bases). Germline V CDR1 and CDR2: GTSNPN, SVGIG (reference sequence). There are 13 residues in the CDR3. Trimming cost V 4 bases and J 1 base, with 7 bases left between them. CDR3 region: CAWMGQNTGELFF. CDR3 sequence (DNA): TGTGCCTGGATGGGACAGAACACCGGGGAGCTGTTTTTT.

The chain is built from TRBV4-1 and TRBJ2-1; 7 nucleotides align to TRBD2. The CDR3 spans 15 residues. Germline-derived CDR1 and CDR2 are MGHRA and YSYEKL. The trim removed 1 base at V and 5 bases at J, leaving 5 bases unmatched. For the CDR3, the DNA is TGCGCCAGCAGCCAAGTAACTAGCGCGCACAATGAGCAGTTCTTC. This translates into CASSQVTSAHNEQFF.

J is TRBJ1-6 and V is TRBV6-5; TRBD1 agrees at 9 bases. Germline V gene data show CDR1 as MNHEY and CDR2 as SVGAGI. This CDR3 has 14 residues. Unmatched junction bases numbered 6, after V lost 6 bases and J lost 9 bases. The chain's CDR3 is CASRSGTGISPLHF. CDR3 DNA: TGTGCCAGCAGGTCCGGGACAGGGATTTCACCCCTCCACTTT.

This sequence joins TRBV7-8 and TRBJ1-4, with 9 bases identical to TRBD1. V shed 4 bases, J shed 7 bases, and the junction held 7 bases outside the gene matches. CDR1 and CDR2 (germline): SGHVS, FQNEAQ. CDR3 size: 15 residues. CDR3 in DNA: TGTGCCAGCAGCTCAAACAGGGGGCAGAGTGAAAAACTGTTTTTT. Translating it yields CASSSNRGQSEKLFF.

This clone was seen a few times. The chain couples TRBV19 to TRBJ2-7; 10 nucleotides match TRBD1. Germline V gene lookup returns CDR1 LNHDA and CDR2 SQIVND (reference sequence). V lost 5 bases to trimming and J lost 5 bases; unmatched junction nucleotides: 9. CDR3 length: 15 residues. The CDR3 region is CASSFPGTGDHEQYF. CDR3 sequence (DNA): TGTGCCAGTAGTTTCCCCGGGACAGGGGACCACGAGCAGTACTTC.

This clone was seen at least ten times. This rearrangement joins TRBV4-2 to TRBJ2-3; tentative D call: TRBD2 (6 bases). Germline CDR1 and CDR2: LGHNA and YNFKEQ. There are 16 residues in the CDR3. The germline V and J ends were trimmed by 5 bases and 1 base, with 16 bases remaining between them. The CDR3 region is CASSSDKASGTDTQYF. CDR3 DNA sequence: TGTGCCAGCAGCTCAGATAAGGCTAGCGGCACAGATACGCAGTATTTT.

The chain employs TRBV14 and TRBJ2-3, with no clear D. Germline CDR1 SGHDN, CDR2 FVKESK. Trimming took 4 bases from V and 6 from J, leaving 11 bases between them. This CDR3 contains 13 residues. CDR3 sequence: CASSRNLADTQYF. For the CDR3, the DNA is TGTGCCAGCAGCCGAAATCTGGCTGATACGCAGTATTTT.

This clone was observed a handful of times. CDR3 amino acids: CASSLAGTGSSEQFF. CDR3 nucleotide sequence: TGCGCCAGCAGCTTGGCCGGGACAGGGAGTAGTGAGCAGTTCTTC. The chain couples TRBV5-1 to TRBJ2-1; 9 bases match TRBD1. From germline, CDR1 is SGHRS and CDR2 YFSETQ. The CDR3 totals 15 residues. Trimming took 0 bases from V and 9 from J; bases not matched to a gene: 7.

This chain uses TRBV3-1 (or the pseudogene TRBV3-2) with TRBJ1-5; D unclear. CDR1 is LGHDT, CDR2 YNNKEL, per germline (reference sequence). CDR3 length: 13 residues. V lost 2 bases to trimming and J lost 6 bases, with 8 bases between them. The CDR3 sequence: CASSQSFGQPQHF. The CDR3 coding sequence is TGTGCCAGCAGCCAAAGCTTCGGTCAGCCCCAGCATTTT.

The chain links TRBV6-5 to TRBJ1-2; perhaps TRBD1 as D (6 bases). There are 15 residues in the CDR3. Between the trimmed V and J ends, which lost 5 bases and 4 bases, there was a span of 17 bases. Germline CDR1 and CDR2: MNHEY and SVGAGI. In nucleotides, the CDR3 is TGTGCCAGCAGTATAAGGGGCCTAGGGGGCTATGGCTACACCTTC. Its translation is CASSIRGLGGYGYTF.

The chain couples TRBV19 to TRBJ2-1; 11 nucleotides match TRBD2. Unmatched junction bases numbered 9, after V lost 2 bases and J lost 0 bases. There are 19 residues in the CDR3. CDR1 LNHDA and CDR2 SQIVND come from the germline V gene (reference sequence). CDR3 in DNA: TGTGCCAGTAGTATAACCGGGCTAGCGGGGGGTCCCTCCTACAATGAGCAGTTCTTC. This encodes CASSITGLAGGPSYNEQFF. Combining the CDR3 with reference TRBV19 and TRBJ2-1 gives the whole variable domain DGGITQSPKYLFRKEGQNVTLSCEQNLNHDAMYWYRQDPGQGLRLIYYSQIVNDFQKGDIAEGYSVSREKKESFPLTVTSAQKNPTAFYLCASSITGLAGGPSYNEQFFGPGTRLTVL.

Concerning this clone: A read error may account for a junction end that differs from germline. The genes are TRBV15 and TRBJ2-7; unclear D gene. The CDR3 covers 13 residues. Germline assignment: CDR1 LNHNV and CDR2 YYDKDF (reference sequence). The CDR3 here is CATSSTYSDEQYF. CDR3 nucleotides: TGTGCCACCAGCAGTACTTACTCCGACGAGCAGTACTTC.